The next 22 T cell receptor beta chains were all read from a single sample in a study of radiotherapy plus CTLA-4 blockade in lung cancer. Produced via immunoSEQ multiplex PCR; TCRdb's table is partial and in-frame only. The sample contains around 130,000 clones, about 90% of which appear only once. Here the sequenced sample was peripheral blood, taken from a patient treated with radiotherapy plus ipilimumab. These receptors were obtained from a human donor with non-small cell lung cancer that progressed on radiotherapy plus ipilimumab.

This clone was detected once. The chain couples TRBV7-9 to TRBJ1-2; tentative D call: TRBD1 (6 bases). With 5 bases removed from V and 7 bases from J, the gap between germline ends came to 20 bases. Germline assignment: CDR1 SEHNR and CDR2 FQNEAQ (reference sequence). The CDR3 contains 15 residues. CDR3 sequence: CASSPRGVITVGYTF. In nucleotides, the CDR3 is TGTGCCAGCAGCCCGAGGGGGGTTATAACCGTTGGCTACACCTTC.

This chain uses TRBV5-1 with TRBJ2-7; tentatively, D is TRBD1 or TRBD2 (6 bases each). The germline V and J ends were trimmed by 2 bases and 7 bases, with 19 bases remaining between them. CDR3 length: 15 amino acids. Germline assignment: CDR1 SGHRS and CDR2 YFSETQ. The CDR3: CASSFESASGAEQYF. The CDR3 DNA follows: TGCGCCAGCAGCTTTGAGTCGGCCTCGGGGGCGGAGCAGTACTTC. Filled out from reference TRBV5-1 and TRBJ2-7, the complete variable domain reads KAGVTQTPRYLIKTRGQQVTLSCSPISGHRSVSWYQQTPGQGLQFLFEYFSETQRNKGNFPGRFSGRQFSNSRSEMNVSTLELGDSALYLCASSFESASGAEQYFGPGTRLTVT.

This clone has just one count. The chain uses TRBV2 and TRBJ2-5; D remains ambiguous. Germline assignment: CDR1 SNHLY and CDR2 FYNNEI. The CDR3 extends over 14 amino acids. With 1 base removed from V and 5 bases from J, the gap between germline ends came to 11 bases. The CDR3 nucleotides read TGTGCCAGCAGTGAAGGCTCTTGGTTGGAGACCCAGTACTTC. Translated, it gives CASSEGSWLETQYF.

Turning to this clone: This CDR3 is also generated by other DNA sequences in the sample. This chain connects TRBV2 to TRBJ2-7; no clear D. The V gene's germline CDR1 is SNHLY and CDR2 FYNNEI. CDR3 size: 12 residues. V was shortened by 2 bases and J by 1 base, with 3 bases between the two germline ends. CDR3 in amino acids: CASSESSYEQYF. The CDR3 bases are TGTGCCAGCAGTGAATCTTCCTACGAGCAGTACTTC. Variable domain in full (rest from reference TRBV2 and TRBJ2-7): EPEVTQTPSHQVTQMGQEVILRCVPISNHLYFYWYRQILGQKVEFLVSFYNNEISEKSEIFDDQFSVERPDGSNFTLKIRSTKLEDSAMYFCASSESSYEQYFGPGTRLTVT.

CDR3 bases: TGTGCCAGCAGTGAATTGACTAGCGGAAGATTTCCCTACGAGCAGTACTTC. It translates to CASSELTSGRFPYEQYF. The chain carries TRBV6-1 and TRBJ2-7; 9 nucleotides agree with TRBD2. This CDR3 has 17 residues. V gave up 2 bases and J gave up 2 bases; unmatched junction bases: 10. Germline V lookup: CDR1 MNHNS, CDR2 SASEGT.

The CDR3 reads CASAGGGNQPQHF. For the CDR3, the DNA is TGTGCCAGCGCTGGGGGGGGGAATCAGCCCCAGCATTTT. V usage is TRBV25-1 and J usage is TRBJ1-5; D is possibly TRBD1 (5 bases). CDR1 and CDR2 (germline): MGHDK, SYGVNS. The CDR3 totals 13 residues. Trimming cost V 8 bases and J 4 bases, with 12 bases left between them.

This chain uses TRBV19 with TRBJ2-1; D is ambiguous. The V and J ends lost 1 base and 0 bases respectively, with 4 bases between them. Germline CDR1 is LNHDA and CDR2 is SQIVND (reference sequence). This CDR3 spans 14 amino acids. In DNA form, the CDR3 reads TGTGCCAGTAGTATAGTAAGCTCCTACAATGAGCAGTTCTTC. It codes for CASSIVSSYNEQFF.

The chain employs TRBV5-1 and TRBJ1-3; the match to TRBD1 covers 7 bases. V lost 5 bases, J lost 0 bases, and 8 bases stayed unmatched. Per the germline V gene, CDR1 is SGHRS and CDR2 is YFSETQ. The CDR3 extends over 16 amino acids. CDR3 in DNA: TGCGCCAGCAGTTCAGGGGGACTAAGCTCTGGAAACACCATATATTTT. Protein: CASSSGGLSSGNTIYF.

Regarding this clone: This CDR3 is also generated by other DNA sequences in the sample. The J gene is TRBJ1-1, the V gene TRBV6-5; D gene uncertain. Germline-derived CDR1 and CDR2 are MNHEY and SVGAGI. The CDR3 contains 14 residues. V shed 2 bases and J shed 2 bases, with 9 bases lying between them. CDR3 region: CASSYGLTNTEAFF. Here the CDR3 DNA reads TGTGCCAGCAGTTACGGACTAACAAACACTGAAGCTTTCTTT.

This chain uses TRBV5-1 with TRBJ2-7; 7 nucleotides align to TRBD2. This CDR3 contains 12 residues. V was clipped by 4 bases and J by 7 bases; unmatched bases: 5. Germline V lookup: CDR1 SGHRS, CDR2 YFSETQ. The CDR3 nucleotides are TGCGCCAGCAGCCAACCCGGGGGGGAGCAGTACTTC. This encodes CASSQPGGEQYF.

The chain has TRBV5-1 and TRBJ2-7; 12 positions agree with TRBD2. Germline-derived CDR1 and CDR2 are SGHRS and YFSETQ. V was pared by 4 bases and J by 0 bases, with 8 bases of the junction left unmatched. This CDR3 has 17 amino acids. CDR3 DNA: TGCGCCAGCAGCCCCTTCGGACTAGCGGGAAACTCCTACGAGCAGTACTTC. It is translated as CASSPFGLAGNSYEQYF.

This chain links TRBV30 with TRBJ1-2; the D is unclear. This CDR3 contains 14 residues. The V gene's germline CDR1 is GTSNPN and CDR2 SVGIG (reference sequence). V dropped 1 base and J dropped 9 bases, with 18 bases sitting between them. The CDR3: CAWSAGPGRMSYTF. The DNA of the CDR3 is TGTGCCTGGAGTGCTGGGCCGGGGAGGATGAGCTACACCTTC.

In DNA form, the CDR3 reads TGTGCCAGCAGCGCGCGACCATTCACAGATACGCAGTATTTT. Its protein is CASSARPFTDTQYF. The chain has TRBV9 and TRBJ2-3; unclear D gene. V was shortened by 3 bases and J by 2 bases, with 10 bases between the two germline ends. Germline CDR1 reads SGDLS; CDR2 reads YYNGEE. The CDR3 contains 14 residues.

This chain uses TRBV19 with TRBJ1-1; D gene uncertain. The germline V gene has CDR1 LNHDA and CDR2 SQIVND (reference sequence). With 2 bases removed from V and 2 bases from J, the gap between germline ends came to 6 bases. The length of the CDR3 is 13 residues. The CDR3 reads CASSISLNTEAFF. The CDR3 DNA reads TGTGCCAGTAGTATATCGCTTAACACTGAAGCTTTCTTT.

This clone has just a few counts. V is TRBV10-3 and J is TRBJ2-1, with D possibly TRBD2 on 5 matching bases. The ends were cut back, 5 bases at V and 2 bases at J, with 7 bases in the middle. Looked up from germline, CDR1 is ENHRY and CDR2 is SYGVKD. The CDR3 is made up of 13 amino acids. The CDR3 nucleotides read TGTGCCATCAGTACGGGGACCTACAATGAGCAGTTCTTC. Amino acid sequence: CAISTGTYNEQFF.

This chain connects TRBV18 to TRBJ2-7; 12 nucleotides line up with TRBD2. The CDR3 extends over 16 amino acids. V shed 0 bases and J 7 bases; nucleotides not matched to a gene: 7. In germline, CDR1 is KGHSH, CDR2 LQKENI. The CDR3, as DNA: TGTGCCAGCTCACCACCAGGACTAGCGGGGTTCGAGGAGCAGTACTTC. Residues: CASSPPGLAGFEEQYF.

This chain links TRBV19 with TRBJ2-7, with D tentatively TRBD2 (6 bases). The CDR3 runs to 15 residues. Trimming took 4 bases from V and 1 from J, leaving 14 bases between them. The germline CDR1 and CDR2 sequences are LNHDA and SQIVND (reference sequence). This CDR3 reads CASSKMRDASYEQYF. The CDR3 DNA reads TGTGCCAGTAGTAAAATGCGGGACGCTTCCTACGAGCAGTACTTC.

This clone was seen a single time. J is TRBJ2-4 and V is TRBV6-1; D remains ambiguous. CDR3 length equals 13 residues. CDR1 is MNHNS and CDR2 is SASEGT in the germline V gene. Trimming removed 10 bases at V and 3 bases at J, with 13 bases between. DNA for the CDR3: TGTGCCACAAAGTCCTTGGACAAAAACATTCAGTACTTC. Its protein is CATKSLDKNIQYF.

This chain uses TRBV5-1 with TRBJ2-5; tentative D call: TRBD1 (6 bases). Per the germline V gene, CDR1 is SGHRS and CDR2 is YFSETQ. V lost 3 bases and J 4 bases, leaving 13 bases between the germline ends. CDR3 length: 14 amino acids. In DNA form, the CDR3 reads TGCGCCAGCAGCTCTGGACAGCCAGGAGAGACCCAGTACTTC. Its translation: CASSSGQPGETQYF. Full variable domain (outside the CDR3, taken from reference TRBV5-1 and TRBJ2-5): KAGVTQTPRYLIKTRGQQVTLSCSPISGHRSVSWYQQTPGQGLQFLFEYFSETQRNKGNFPGRFSGRQFSNSRSEMNVSTLELGDSALYLCASSSGQPGETQYFGPGTRLLVL.

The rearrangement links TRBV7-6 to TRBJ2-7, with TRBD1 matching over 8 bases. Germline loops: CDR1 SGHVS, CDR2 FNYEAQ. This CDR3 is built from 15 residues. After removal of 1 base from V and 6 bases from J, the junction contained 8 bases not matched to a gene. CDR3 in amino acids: CASSLGTGRPSEQYF. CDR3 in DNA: TGTGCCAGCAGCTTAGGGACAGGGCGCCCTTCCGAGCAGTACTTC.

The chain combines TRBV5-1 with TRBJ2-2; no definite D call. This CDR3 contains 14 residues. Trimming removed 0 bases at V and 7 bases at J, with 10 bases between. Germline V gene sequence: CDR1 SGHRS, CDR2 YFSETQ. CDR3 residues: CASSLEVRGGELFF. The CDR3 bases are TGCGCCAGCAGCTTGGAAGTCAGAGGCGGGGAGCTGTTTTTT.

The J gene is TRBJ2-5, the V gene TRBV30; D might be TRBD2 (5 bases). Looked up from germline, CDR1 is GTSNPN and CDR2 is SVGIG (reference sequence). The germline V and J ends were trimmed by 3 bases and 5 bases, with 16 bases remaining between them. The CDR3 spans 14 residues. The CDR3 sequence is CAWRGVSRTETQYF. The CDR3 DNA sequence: TGTGCCTGGAGGGGCGTCAGTAGGACTGAGACCCAGTACTTC.